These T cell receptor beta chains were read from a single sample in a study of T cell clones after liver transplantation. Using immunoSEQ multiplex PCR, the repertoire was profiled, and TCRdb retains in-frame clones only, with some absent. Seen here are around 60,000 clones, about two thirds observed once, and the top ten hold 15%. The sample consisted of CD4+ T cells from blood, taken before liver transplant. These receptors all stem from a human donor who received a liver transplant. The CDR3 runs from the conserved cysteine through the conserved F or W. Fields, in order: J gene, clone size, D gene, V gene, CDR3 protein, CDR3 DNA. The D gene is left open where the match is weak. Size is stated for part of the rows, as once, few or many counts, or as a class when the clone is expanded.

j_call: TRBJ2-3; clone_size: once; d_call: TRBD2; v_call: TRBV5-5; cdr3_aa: CASSLAGSGGAQDTQYF; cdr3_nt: TGTGCCAGCAGCTTGGCGGGGAGCGGGGGGGCCCAAGATACGCAGTATTTT
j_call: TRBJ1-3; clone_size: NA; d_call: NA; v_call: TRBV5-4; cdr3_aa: CASSTGGGGAGNTIYF; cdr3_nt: TGTGCCAGCAGCACCGGCGGCGGGGGCGCTGGAAACACCATATATTTT
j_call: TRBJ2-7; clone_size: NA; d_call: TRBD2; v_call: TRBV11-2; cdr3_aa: CASSPLTSGYEQYF; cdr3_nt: TGTGCCAGCAGCCCCCTGACTAGCGGCTACGAGCAGTACTTC
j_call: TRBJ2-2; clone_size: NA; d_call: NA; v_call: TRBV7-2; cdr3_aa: CASSPGGQGNTGELFF; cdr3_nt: TGTGCCAGCAGCCCGGGAGGACAGGGTAACACCGGGGAGCTGTTTTTT
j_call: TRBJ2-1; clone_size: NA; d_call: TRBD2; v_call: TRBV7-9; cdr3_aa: CASSAWDSGDYNEQFF; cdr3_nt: TGTGCCAGCAGCGCCTGGGATAGCGGGGATTACAATGAGCAGTTCTTC
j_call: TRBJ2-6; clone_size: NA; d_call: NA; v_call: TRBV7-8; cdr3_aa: CASSLALGRAGANVLTF; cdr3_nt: TGTGCCAGCAGCTTAGCCCTCGGCAGGGCCGGGGCCAACGTCCTGACTTTC
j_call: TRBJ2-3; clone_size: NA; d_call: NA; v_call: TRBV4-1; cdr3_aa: CASSHPDRSTDTQYF; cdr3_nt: TGCGCCAGCAGCCATCCCGACAGAAGCACAGATACGCAGTATTTT
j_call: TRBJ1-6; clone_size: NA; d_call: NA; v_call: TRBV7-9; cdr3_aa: CASSLEAGAYSPLHF; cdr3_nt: TGTGCCAGCAGCTTAGAGGCAGGGGCATATTCACCCCTCCACTTT
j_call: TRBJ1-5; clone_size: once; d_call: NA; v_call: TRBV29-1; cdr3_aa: CSVGERGNQPQHF; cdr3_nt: TGCAGCGTTGGGGAGAGAGGCAATCAGCCCCAGCATTTT
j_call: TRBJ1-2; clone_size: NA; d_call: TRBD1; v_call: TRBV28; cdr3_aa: CASSFGIFGQGGNGYTF; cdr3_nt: TGTGCCAGCAGTTTTGGGATCTTCGGACAGGGAGGGAATGGCTACACCTTC
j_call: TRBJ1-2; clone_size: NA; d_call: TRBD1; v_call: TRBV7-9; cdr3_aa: CASSLVRTGDRGYTF; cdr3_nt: TGTGCCAGCAGCTTAGTTCGGACAGGGGACCGTGGCTACACCTTC
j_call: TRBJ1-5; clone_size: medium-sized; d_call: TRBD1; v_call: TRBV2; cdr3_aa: CASAGQGGRSNQPQHF; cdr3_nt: TGTGCCAGCGCTGGACAGGGAGGACGTAGCAATCAGCCCCAGCATTTT
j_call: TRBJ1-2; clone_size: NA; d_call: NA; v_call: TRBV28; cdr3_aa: CASSSPGGDYGYTF; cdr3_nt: TGTGCCAGCAGTTCTCCGGGGGGGGACTATGGCTACACCTTC
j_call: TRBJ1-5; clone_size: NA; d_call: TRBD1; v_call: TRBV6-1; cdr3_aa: CASSAIGTGASQPQHF; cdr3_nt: TGTGCCAGCAGTGCTATAGGAACAGGGGCGAGTCAGCCCCAGCATTTT
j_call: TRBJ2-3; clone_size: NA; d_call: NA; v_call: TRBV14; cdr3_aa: CASSQALGHYSTDTQYF; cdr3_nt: TGTGCCAGCAGCCAAGCATTAGGACATTATAGCACAGATACGCAGTATTTT
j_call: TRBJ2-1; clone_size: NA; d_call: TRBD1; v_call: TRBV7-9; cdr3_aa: CASSFPTGSEQFF; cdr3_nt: TGTGCCAGCAGCTTTCCGACAGGGTCTGAGCAGTTCTTC
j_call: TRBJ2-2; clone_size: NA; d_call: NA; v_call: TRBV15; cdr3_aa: CATSRETANTGELFF; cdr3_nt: TGTGCCACCAGCAGAGAGACAGCTAACACCGGGGAGCTGTTTTTT
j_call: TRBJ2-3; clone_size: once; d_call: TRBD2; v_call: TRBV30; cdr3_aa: CAQRGDGDTQYF; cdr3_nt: TGTGCCCAGCGGGGGGATGGAGATACGCAGTATTTT
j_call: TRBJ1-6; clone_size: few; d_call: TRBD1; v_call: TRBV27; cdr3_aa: CASSLPGQGGSPLHF; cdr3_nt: TGTGCCAGCAGTTTACCCGGACAGGGAGGATCACCCCTCCACTTT
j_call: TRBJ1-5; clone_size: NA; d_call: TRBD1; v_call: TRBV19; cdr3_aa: CASSIDDRGQPQHF; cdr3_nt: TGTGCCAGTAGTATAGATGACAGGGGTCAGCCCCAGCATTTT
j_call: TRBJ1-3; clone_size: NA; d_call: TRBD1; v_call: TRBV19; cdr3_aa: CAEGGQGTGNTIYF; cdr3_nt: TGTGCCGAAGGTGGACAGGGAACGGGAAACACCATATATTTT
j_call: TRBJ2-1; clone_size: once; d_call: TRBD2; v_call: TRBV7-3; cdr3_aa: CASSFTGGASYNEQFF; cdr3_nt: TGTGCCAGCAGTTTTACCGGGGGGGCCTCCTACAATGAGCAGTTCTTC
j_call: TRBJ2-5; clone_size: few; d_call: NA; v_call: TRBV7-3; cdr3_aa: CASSQGQGGRETQYF; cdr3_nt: TGTGCCAGCAGCCAAGGACAGGGAGGGAGGGAGACCCAGTACTTC
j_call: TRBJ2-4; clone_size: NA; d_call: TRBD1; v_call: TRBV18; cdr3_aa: CASSPYDTGGKNIQYF; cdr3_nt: TGTGCCAGCTCACCCTACGACACAGGGGGCAAAAACATTCAGTACTTC
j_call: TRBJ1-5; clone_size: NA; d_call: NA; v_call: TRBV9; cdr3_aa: CASSVAGEAQPQHF; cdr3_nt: TGTGCCAGCAGCGTAGCGGGGGAAGCTCAGCCCCAGCATTTT
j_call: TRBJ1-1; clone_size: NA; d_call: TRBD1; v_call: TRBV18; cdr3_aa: CASSPGGTGMNTEAFF; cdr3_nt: TGTGCCAGCTCACCGGGGGGGACAGGGATGAACACTGAAGCTTTCTTT
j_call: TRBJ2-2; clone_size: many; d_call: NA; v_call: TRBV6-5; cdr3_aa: CASSYFGTFNTGELFF; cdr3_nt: TGTGCCAGCAGTTACTTCGGGACTTTTAACACCGGGGAGCTGTTTTTT